This T cell receptor (beta chain) derives from a study of vaccination effects on CD4 cells after COVID-19. Antigen-specific CD4+ T cell clonotypes were called by their expansion after viral peptide-pool culture in ViraFEST. The authors isolated CD4+ T cells after about eleven days of culture. Vaccinated recipients, who were negative for nucleocapsid antibodies, had no history of SARS-CoV-2 infection. Cultures of fewer than 2.5 million PBMC per well contained around 10 IU/ml IL-2 plus 10 ug/ml peptides. Study findings and constraints: Only a few convalescent patients and no early post-infection timepoints featured in the study. In the late period after vaccination, infection- and vaccine-induced clones contracted markedly.

This clone was observed a handful of times. The antigen is undetermined. CDR3 length equals 16 residues. Trimming stripped 3 bases from V and 4 bases from J, with 16 bases between. Germline V lookup: CDR1 SGHTA, CDR2 FQGTGA. Data came from immunoSEQ multiplex PCR; TCRdb stores just in-frame clones and leaves some out. The repertoire has some 65,000 clones, approximately 76% of them found once; the top ten carry about 3%. The chain combines TRBV7-3 with TRBJ2-1; D not resolved. The TCR sequence derives from a human donor who received a COVID-19 vaccine. The material sequenced was CD4+ T cells from PBMCs cultured with HCoV-NL63 spike peptides, taken before COVID-19 vaccination. The CDR3 DNA sequence: TGTGCCAGCAGCTTCTCCGGATCGTCCCTTTACAATGAGCAGTTCTTC. The encoded protein is CASSFSGSSLYNEQFF.